These 13 T cell receptor beta chains share one sample of origin, sequenced in a study of post-analysis software for immune sequencing data. General study points: The study found TRBV5-6, TRBV5-1 and TRBV20-1 among several TRBV segments more frequent in patients than controls.

Presence of unique molecular identifiers characterized the TCR beta cDNA libraries. One entry per CDR3 protein, called by TCRdb with MiXCR from the PCR reads. The sample has 750,000 to 950,000 distinct CDR3 sequences, more than 45% seen once. Antigens of these TCRs are unknown. The sample taken for sequencing was blood. The receptors were sampled from a girl aged 5 to 17 with multiple sclerosis.

The V and J genes are TRBV28 and TRBJ2-1; D is possibly TRBD1 or TRBD2 (6 bases each). The CDR3 is 13 amino acids. Per the germline V gene, CDR1 is MDHEN and CDR2 is SYDVKM. Trimming pared 11 bases from V and 0 bases from J, leaving 11 bases between. In nucleotides, the CDR3 is TGTGCCCTAGAGGGGGGCTCCTACAATGAGCAGTTCTTC. Translation: CALEGGSYNEQFF.

This clonotype has more than one count but fewer than ten. The rearrangement uses TRBV20-1 and TRBJ2-7; no clear D. Looked up from germline, CDR1 is DFQATT and CDR2 is SNEGSKA (reference sequence). Trimming took off 3 bases at V and 0 bases at J, with 6 bases between the two ends. There are 12 residues in the CDR3. CDR3 bases: TGCAGTGCTAGGGCTGCCTCCTACGAGCAGTACTTC. This encodes CSARAASYEQYF.

A single count supports this clonotype. The chain links TRBV5-1 to TRBJ2-3, with 10 positions matching TRBD2. CDR1 and CDR2 from the germline V gene are SGHRS and YFSETQ. Trimming took 5 bases from V and 5 from J; bases not matched to a gene: 5. CDR3 size: 14 residues. The CDR3 bases are TGCGCCAGCAGAATAGCGGGAGGAAGAGATACGCAGTATTTT. Translation gives CASRIAGGRDTQYF.

This rearrangement joins TRBV6-6 to TRBJ2-1; 12 bases are a match to TRBD2. V lost 7 bases, J lost 6 bases, and 7 bases stayed unmatched. The CDR3 loop spans 15 amino acids. CDR1 is MNHNY, CDR2 SVGAGI, per germline (reference sequence). CDR3 bases: TGTGCCAGCACCCGGACTAGCGGGACTATCAATGAGCAGTTCTTC. Protein product: CASTRTSGTINEQFF.

As to this clonotype: A read error may produce the germline difference seen at one junction end. This sequence joins TRBV7-2 and TRBJ2-7, with TRBD2 matching over 10 bases. The germline V gene encodes CDR1 SGHTA and CDR2 FQGNSA. This CDR3 is 16 amino acids long. The CDR3 nucleotides are TGTGCCGGCAGCGCCCTAGCGGGAGTAAGCTCCTACGAGCAGTACTTC. This gives the protein CAGSALAGVSSYEQYF.

The chain combines TRBV27 with TRBJ2-3; D call uncertain. The germline V gene encodes CDR1 MNHEY and CDR2 SMNVEV (reference sequence). V lost 3 bases to trimming and J lost 5 bases, with 9 bases between them. The CDR3 totals 13 residues. For the CDR3, the DNA is TGTGCCAGCAGTTTTGCCTTGGGAGATACGCAGTATTTT. Residues: CASSFALGDTQYF.

This rearrangement joins TRBV27 to TRBJ2-3; D unresolved. CDR1 and CDR2 from the germline V gene are MNHEY and SMNVEV (reference sequence). V was shortened by 0 bases and J by 2 bases, with 12 bases between the two germline ends. CDR3 size: 16 residues. CDR3 sequence reads: CASSLSSRLATDTQYF. The CDR3 DNA reads as TGTGCCAGCAGTTTATCGAGCCGGTTAGCCACAGATACGCAGTATTTT.

This clonotype was detected a few times. The CDR3 region has the DNA TGTGCCAGCAGCCCCAACGCATATCAGCCCCAGCATTTT. It is translated as CASSPNAYQPQHF. The chain links TRBV9 to TRBJ1-5, with D unclear. V lost 4 bases and J 5 bases, leaving 10 bases between the germline ends. This CDR3 has 13 residues. The germline V gene has CDR1 SGDLS and CDR2 YYNGEE.

A few counts support this clonotype. The chain links TRBV29-1 to TRBJ1-2, with D maybe TRBD1 (5 bases). Germline V CDR1 and CDR2: SQVTM, ANQGSEA. The CDR3 has 13 residues. DNA of the CDR3: TGCGCCATATTGGGTCAGGGAAAATCTGGCTACACCTTC. Residues: CAILGQGKSGYTF.

The V gene is TRBV20-1, the J gene TRBJ2-5; no reliable D call. This CDR3 contains 13 residues. Trimming stripped 0 bases from V and 1 base from J, with 6 bases between. The V gene's germline CDR1 is DFQATT and CDR2 SNEGSKA (reference sequence). The chain's CDR3 is CSARDYLQETQYF. In DNA, the CDR3 is TGCAGTGCTAGAGACTACCTCCAAGAGACCCAGTACTTC.

The chain links TRBV2 to TRBJ1-6; the D is unclear. Germline-derived CDR1 and CDR2 are SNHLY and FYNNEI. The CDR3 length is 14 residues. V was trimmed by 6 bases and J by 6 bases, leaving 12 bases between them. CDR3 in DNA: TGTGCCAGCAGGGATGGGATACTTAATTCACCCCTCCACTTT. Translated, it gives CASRDGILNSPLHF.

Only one count was recorded for this clonotype. The chain has TRBV12-3 or TRBV12-4 and TRBJ2-2; maybe TRBD2 (5 bases). The CDR3 contains 14 residues. V lost 5 bases, J lost 4 bases, and 11 bases lay in between. In nucleotides, the CDR3 is TGTGCCAGCAGTCTGGCGCGGGCCACCGGGGAGCTGTTTTTT. This gives the protein CASSLARATGELFF.

This chain connects TRBV10-3 to TRBJ2-1, with a possible D match to TRBD1 (6 bases). With 6 bases removed from V and 5 bases from J, the gap between germline ends came to 8 bases. This CDR3 is 12 amino acids long. Germline V gives CDR1 ENHRY, CDR2 SYGVKD. The CDR3 reads CAIRRDNNEQFF. In nucleotides, the CDR3 is TGTGCCATCAGACGGGACAACAATGAGCAGTTCTTC.